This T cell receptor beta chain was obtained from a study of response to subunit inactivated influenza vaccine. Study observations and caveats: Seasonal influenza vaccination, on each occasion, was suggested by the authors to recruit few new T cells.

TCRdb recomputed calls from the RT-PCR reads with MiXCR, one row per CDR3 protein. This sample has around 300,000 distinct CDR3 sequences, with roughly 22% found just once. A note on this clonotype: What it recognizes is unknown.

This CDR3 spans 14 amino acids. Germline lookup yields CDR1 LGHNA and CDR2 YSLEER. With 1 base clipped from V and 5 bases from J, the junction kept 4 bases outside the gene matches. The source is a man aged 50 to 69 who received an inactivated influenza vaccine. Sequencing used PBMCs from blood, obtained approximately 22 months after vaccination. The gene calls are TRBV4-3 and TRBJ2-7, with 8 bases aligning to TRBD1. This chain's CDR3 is CASSQAGTGDEQYF. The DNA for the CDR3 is TGCGCCAGCAGCCAAGCCGGGACAGGTGACGAGCAGTACTTC.